This T cell receptor beta chain was sequenced in a study of OX40 agonist ivuxolimab in advanced cancers. Study details: The study enrolled dose-escalation patients with hepatocellular carcinoma, melanoma, renal cell or head and neck cancer. A male proportion of about 84% was recorded, with mean age about 60 years and range 23 to 79.

Study-level findings and limits: Also showing low normalized T-cell clonal expansion were some of the nonresponders. Researchers did not establish what antigens the expanded peripheral T cells target.

CDR3 length: 14 residues. Trimming removed 1 base from V and 0 bases from J, with 4 bases in between. CDR1 and CDR2 (germline): SGHDT, YYEEEE. In this sample, this clone turned up a few times. Its antigen is currently unknown. Profiled with immunoSEQ multiplex PCR; TCRdb holds only in-frame clones, not every one. The data show about 76,000 clones, roughly 80% seen once. The V and J genes are TRBV5-6 and TRBJ1-4; D gene uncertain. The receptor was derived from an adult with an advanced solid tumor such as melanoma, head and neck, liver or kidney cancer. This specimen consisted of CD4+ or CD8+ T cells sorted from blood, obtained in a trial of the OX40 agonist ivuxolimab. The chain's CDR3 is CASSLLTTNEKLFF. CDR3 nucleotides: TGTGCCAGCAGCTTGTTAACAACTAATGAAAAACTGTTTTTT.